This T cell receptor beta chain was identified during a study of cytomegalovirus exposure and HLA in healthy donors. Study-wide points: Researchers reported in a later analysis that a missense DCLRE1C variant was tied to TCR beta V- and J-gene trimming.

CDR3 length: 15 amino acids. The J segment lost 1 base and the V segment lost 0 bases, leaving 3 bases of the junction unmatched. Germline assignment: CDR1 SGHNT and CDR2 YYREEE (reference sequence). On this clone: No antigen is known for it.

The primer mix had 60 Vbeta and 13 Jbeta primers. The protocol was immunoSEQ multiplex PCR, while the TCRdb copy is restricted to in-frame clones and leaves out a portion. The data hold roughly 100,000 clones, with roughly 15% observed a single time. The TCR comes from a female donor in good health and CMV-seronegative. Sequencing input: PBMCs. The chain uses TRBV5-4 and TRBJ2-7; TRBD2 agrees at 8 bases. The CDR3 nucleotides read TGTGCCAGCAGCTTGGAGGGACTAGGTTCCTACGAGCAGTACTTC. Translating gives CASSLEGLGSYEQYF. The variable domain in full, completed from reference TRBV5-4 and TRBJ2-7, reads ETGVTQSPTHLIKTRGQQVTLRCSSQSGHNTVSWYQQALGQGPQFIFQYYREEENGRGNFPPRFSGLQFPNYSSELNVNALELDDSALYLCASSLEGLGSYEQYFGPGTRLTVT.